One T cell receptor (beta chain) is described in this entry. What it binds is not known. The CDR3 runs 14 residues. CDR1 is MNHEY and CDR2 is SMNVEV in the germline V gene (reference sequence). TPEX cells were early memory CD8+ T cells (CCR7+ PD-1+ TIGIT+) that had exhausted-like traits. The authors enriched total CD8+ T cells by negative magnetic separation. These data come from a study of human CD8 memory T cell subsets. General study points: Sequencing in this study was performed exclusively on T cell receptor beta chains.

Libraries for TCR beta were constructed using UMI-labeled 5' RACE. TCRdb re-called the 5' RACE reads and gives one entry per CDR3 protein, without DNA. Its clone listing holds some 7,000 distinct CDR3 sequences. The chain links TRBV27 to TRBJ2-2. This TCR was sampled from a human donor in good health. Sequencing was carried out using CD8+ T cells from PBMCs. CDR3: CASSPAGYTGELFF.